This TCR beta chain stems from a study of shared clonotypes between healthy human individuals. Points from the study as a whole: Generally, estimated richness proved larger in naive subsets than it did in memory subsets. The sharing of around 5% of naive CD4 clonotypes was seen across several donors.

The table came from immunoSEQ multiplex PCR; TCRdb's copy has only in-frame clones and leaves some out. The repertoire holds about 2.3 million clones, more than 80% seen once, with 0.3% to 0.4% in the top ten. This CDR3 is 14 amino acids long. V was cut by 2 bases and J by 2 bases, with 9 bases left in between. The germline V gene has CDR1 SGHNT and CDR2 YYREEE (reference sequence). Every contributor of samples was a Caucasian grown-up residing in Nashville, Tennessee. With respect to this clone: Its antigen is not identified.

Sample: naive CD4+ T cells from PBMCs. The subset here: CD45RA+ positively selected. This receptor was obtained from a man younger than 30 in good health. Some clones in this sample may be carry-over from other donors' samples. The chain is built from TRBV5-4 and TRBJ2-3; D is uncertain. CDR3 nucleotide sequence: TGTGCCAGCAGCTTCGCCCAGACCACAGATACGCAGTATTTT. It yields the protein CASSFAQTTDTQYF.